The 5 T cell receptor beta chains below all came from one sample that was sequenced in a study of Tregs in tolerant kidney transplant recipients. Profiling relied on immunoSEQ multiplex PCR, and the TCRdb table lists in-frame clones only, not all of them. The sample contains about 88,000 clones, 90% to 95% of which appear only once. The sequenced material came from CD8+ T cells from blood. Receptors were obtained from a human donor in good health.

The chain links TRBV6-5 to TRBJ1-2; TRBD1 might be the D (5 bases). The germline V gene has CDR1 MNHEY and CDR2 SVGAGI. This CDR3 is 15 amino acids long. Trimming left V 0 bases short and J 4 bases short, with 12 bases between. The CDR3 DNA reads as TGTGCCAGCAGTTACTCGGCGGGGGTTGGCTATGGCTACACCTTC. Protein: CASSYSAGVGYGYTF.

This chain connects TRBV6-5 to TRBJ1-1; D is ambiguous. V lost 0 bases and J 6 bases, leaving 14 bases between the germline ends. Germline loops: CDR1 MNHEY, CDR2 SVGAGI. This CDR3 region has 15 residues. CDR3 coding DNA: TGTGCCAGCAGTTACTCGCCCCTACCGGTGGCTGAAGCTTTCTTT. It yields the protein CASSYSPLPVAEAFF.

The V gene is TRBV5-1, the J gene TRBJ1-6, with a tentative D call TRBD1 (5 bases). This CDR3 has 13 residues. CDR1 and CDR2 (germline): SGHRS, YFSETQ. The V and J ends lost 4 bases and 9 bases respectively, with 11 bases between them. Written as DNA, the CDR3 is TGCGCCAGCAGCGAGGAGGGGATTTCACCCCTCCACTTT. Protein: CASSEEGISPLHF.

This sequence joins TRBV6-6 and TRBJ1-1; D uncertain. Germline assignment: CDR1 MNHNY and CDR2 SVGAGI (reference sequence). Trimming removed 0 bases at V and 1 base at J, with 12 bases between. The CDR3 has 16 residues. The CDR3 DNA follows: TGTGCCAGCAGTTACTCGACGGCTGGGAGGAACACTGAAGCTTTCTTT. Its translation is CASSYSTAGRNTEAFF.

This clone was detected only a few times. This chain links TRBV7-9 with TRBJ2-5, with no clear D. Deletions cut 5 bases from V and 0 bases from J, with 10 bases between. This CDR3 comprises 14 residues. Germline CDR1 is SEHNR and CDR2 is FQNEAQ (reference sequence). The CDR3 region has the DNA TGTGCCAGCAGCCCAGTCGGGCACCAAGAGACCCAGTACTTC. It codes for CASSPVGHQETQYF.